This T cell receptor (beta chain) emerged from a study of T cell changes during pregnancy in multiple sclerosis. Clones were sequenced by immunoSEQ multiplex PCR, and TCRdb holds only the in-frame ones, with some missing. The repertoire holds under 60,000 clones, roughly 90% seen once, with about 0.64% in the top ten. This CDR3 has 15 residues. Trimming at V came to 4 bases and at J to 7 bases, leaving 11 bases not matched to a gene. Germline V CDR1 and CDR2: SGHRS, YFSETQ. The material was CD4+ T cells from peripheral blood mononuclear cells, obtained after pregnancy. The receptor was isolated from a female donor with multiple sclerosis, enrolled in a pregnancy study. V and J are TRBV5-1 and TRBJ1-2; 9 bases match TRBD1. The CDR3 DNA follows: TGCGCCAGCAGCCGGGACAGGGAGGGATCCACTGGCTACACCTTC. Translation gives CASSRDREGSTGYTF.